One sample yielded the 25 T cell receptor beta chains listed below, sequenced in a study of blood T cell repertoires in COVID-19. The assay was immunoSEQ multiplex PCR, and TCRdb's table has in-frame clones only and misses some. The sample has nearly 350,000 clones; approximately 84% are singletons. Sample: PBMCs or T cells enriched from blood (not recorded which). All receptors derive from a woman aged 25 to 39 who had recovered from COVID-19.

This clone has a handful of counts. The CDR3 bases are TGTGCCAGCAGCCCGTCTGGAGGGCGCCCTACGCAGTATTTT. It yields the protein CASSPSGGRPTQYF. This chain connects TRBV2 to TRBJ2-3; tentative D call: TRBD2 (6 bases). V was cut by 6 bases and J by 8 bases, with 18 bases left in between. Germline V gene lookup returns CDR1 SNHLY and CDR2 FYNNEI. The CDR3 loop spans 14 amino acids.

This clone has just a few counts. This chain joins TRBV28 and TRBJ1-2; 8 positions agree with TRBD1. The V gene's germline CDR1 is MDHEN and CDR2 SYDVKM. V was clipped by 4 bases and J by 14 bases; unmatched bases: 15. The CDR3 length is 14 residues. DNA of the CDR3: TGTGCCAGCAGTTCAGCCGGGACAGGCCCCGGTGGGACCTTC. It encodes CASSSAGTGPGGTF.

The rearrangement joins TRBV24-1 to TRBJ2-5; 7 nucleotides align to TRBD1. CDR1 and CDR2 from the germline V gene are KGHDR and SFDVKD. The CDR3 consists of 15 residues. The V gene end was trimmed by 2 bases and the J gene end by 3 bases; junction bases not matched to a gene: 5. CDR3 in amino acids: CATSDSGQAKETQYF. The CDR3 coding sequence is TGTGCCACCAGTGATTCAGGACAGGCCAAAGAGACCCAGTACTTC.

V is TRBV4-2 and J is TRBJ1-4, with D perhaps TRBD1 (5 bases). There are 18 residues in the CDR3. Looked up from germline, CDR1 is LGHNA and CDR2 is YNFKEQ. V lost 3 bases and J lost 0, with 17 bases in between. CDR3 loop: CASSHRPIDSSTNEKLFF. The CDR3 DNA follows: TGTGCCAGCAGCCACCGCCCCATTGACAGTTCAACTAATGAAAAACTGTTTTTT.

The rearrangement links TRBV2 to TRBJ2-7; 11 nucleotides align to TRBD2. Germline V gives CDR1 SNHLY, CDR2 FYNNEI. The CDR3 is made up of 14 amino acids. With 8 bases clipped from V and 2 bases from J, the junction kept 5 bases outside the gene matches. CDR3 amino acids: CASATGLAAYEQYF. CDR3 DNA: TGTGCCAGCGCGACGGGACTAGCGGCCTACGAGCAGTACTTC.

This clone was seen a handful of times. The rearrangement uses TRBV4-2 and TRBJ2-1; the match to TRBD2 covers 11 bases. This CDR3 is built from 17 residues. The V gene's germline CDR1 is LGHNA and CDR2 YNFKEQ. V dropped 4 bases and J dropped 8; count of bases not matched to a gene: 13. The CDR3 sequence is CASSLSRLAGGRHEQFF. The CDR3 DNA reads TGTGCCAGCAGCCTTAGCCGTCTAGCGGGGGGCCGTCATGAGCAGTTCTTC.

In its sample, this clone was seen a few times. The chain combines TRBV6-5 with TRBJ1-1; 9 positions agree with TRBD1. CDR1 and CDR2 (germline): MNHEY, SVGAGI. Losses at the gene ends were 8 bases for V and 4 bases for J; bases not matched to a gene: 5. The CDR3 is 13 residues long. The DNA of the CDR3 is TGTGCCAGCCTGGGACAGGGAGGCACTGAAGCTTTCTTT. It encodes CASLGQGGTEAFF.

The genes are TRBV19 and TRBJ1-5; 10 bases are shared with TRBD1. Trimming removed 3 bases from V and 4 bases from J; junction bases left unmatched: 3. The CDR3 length is 15 residues. Per the germline V gene, CDR1 is LNHDA and CDR2 is SQIVND (reference sequence). CDR3 region: CASSIGTGVNQPQHF. Here the CDR3 DNA reads TGTGCCAGTAGTATTGGGACAGGGGTTAATCAGCCCCAGCATTTT.

This chain links TRBV10-3 with TRBJ2-3, with 11 nucleotides matching TRBD2. J lost 2 bases, V lost 10 bases, and 8 bases had no gene match. Germline CDR1 is ENHRY and CDR2 is SYGVKD. The CDR3 extends over 15 amino acids. This CDR3 reads CASFSGGAATDTQYF. For the CDR3, the DNA is TGTGCCAGTTTTAGCGGGGGGGCCGCCACAGATACGCAGTATTTT.

The chain links TRBV28 to TRBJ1-4, with 9 bases identical to TRBD1. V dropped 3 bases and J dropped 8; count of bases not matched to a gene: 10. The CDR3 covers 16 residues. Germline V lookup: CDR1 MDHEN, CDR2 SYDVKM. The CDR3 sequence: CASSLSQGAVEEKLFF. Written as DNA, the CDR3 is TGTGCCAGCAGTTTGTCACAGGGGGCTGTGGAGGAAAAACTGTTTTTT.

The chain uses TRBV6-5 and TRBJ2-7, with 8 positions matching TRBD1. This CDR3 spans 15 amino acids. Germline V gives CDR1 MNHEY, CDR2 SVGAGI. J gave up 3 bases and V 5 bases, and 9 bases lay outside the gene matches. The CDR3: CASSPGTGSYYEQYF. DNA for the CDR3: TGTGCCAGCAGTCCCGGGACAGGTTCATACTACGAGCAGTACTTC.

The chain couples TRBV5-6 to TRBJ2-7; possible D gene TRBD2, 5 bases. The germline CDR1 and CDR2 sequences are SGHDT and YYEEEE. This CDR3 region has 15 residues. Trimming stripped 0 bases from V and 7 bases from J, with 17 bases between. DNA of the CDR3: TGTGCCAGCAGCTTGGGTCACTCCACCCGAGGGGAGCAGTACTTC. As protein: CASSLGHSTRGEQYF.

The chain has TRBV4-1 and TRBJ2-3, with 12 bases matching TRBD2. After removal of 2 bases from V and 1 base from J, the junction contained 7 bases not matched to a gene. Looked up from germline, CDR1 is MGHRA and CDR2 is YSYEKL. The CDR3 extends over 18 amino acids. The CDR3 coding sequence is TGCGCCAGCAGCCAACTAGCGGGGGGGCTTTCGGGCACAGATACGCAGTATTTT. It translates to CASSQLAGGLSGTDTQYF.

This clone was found once. The J gene is TRBJ1-1, the V gene TRBV14, with TRBD1 matching 9 bases. Per germline, CDR1 SGHDN and CDR2 FVKESK. The V gene end was trimmed by 4 bases and the J gene end by 0 bases; junction bases not matched to a gene: 6. This CDR3 is 16 amino acids long. CDR3 protein: CASSLGTGFLNTEAFF. CDR3 sequence (DNA): TGTGCCAGCAGCCTCGGGACAGGGTTCCTGAACACTGAAGCTTTCTTT. Variable domain in full (rest from reference TRBV14 and TRBJ1-1): EAGVTQFPSHSVIEKGQTVTLRCDPISGHDNLYWYRRVMGKEIKFLLHFVKESKQDESGMPNNRFLAERTGGTYSTLKVQPAELEDSGVYFCASSLGTGFLNTEAFFGQGTRLTVV.

The chain employs TRBV28 and TRBJ2-7, with D possibly TRBD1 on 7 matching bases. In germline, CDR1 is MDHEN, CDR2 SYDVKM. V gave up 6 bases and J gave up 5 bases, with 26 bases separating them. The CDR3 length is 17 residues. CDR3 in DNA: TGTGCCAGCAGCCCGTCGATCGGCGCAGGGGGGATCGACGAGCAGTACTTC. This gives the protein CASSPSIGAGGIDEQYF.

J is TRBJ2-5 and V is TRBV5-1; 9 bases agree with TRBD2. Germline lookup yields CDR1 SGHRS and CDR2 YFSETQ. V was pared by 5 bases and J by 2 bases, with 7 bases of the junction left unmatched. This CDR3 contains 15 residues. CDR3 loop: CASSERGAGQETQYF. The CDR3 DNA sequence: TGCGCCAGCAGTGAGCGGGGGGCGGGTCAAGAGACCCAGTACTTC. The complete variable domain, with remaining parts taken from reference TRBV5-1 and TRBJ2-5, reads KAGVTQTPRYLIKTRGQQVTLSCSPISGHRSVSWYQQTPGQGLQFLFEYFSETQRNKGNFPGRFSGRQFSNSRSEMNVSTLELGDSALYLCASSERGAGQETQYFGPGTRLLVL.

The chain joins TRBV28 to TRBJ2-3; 10 bases match TRBD2. Germline V gene lookup returns CDR1 MDHEN and CDR2 SYDVKM. V lost 3 bases, J lost 2 bases, and 5 bases stayed unmatched. The CDR3 sequence is 16 residues long. The CDR3 loop is CASSFGLAENTDTQYF. In nucleotides, the CDR3 is TGTGCCAGCAGTTTCGGACTAGCGGAGAACACAGATACGCAGTATTTT.

The chain employs TRBV27 and TRBJ1-4; D gene ambiguous. CDR3 length: 12 amino acids. Deletions cut 8 bases from V and 5 bases from J, with 9 bases between. Per the germline V gene, CDR1 is MNHEY and CDR2 is SMNVEV (reference sequence). CDR3 in DNA: TGTGCCAGCGGCAGGCTAAATGAAAAACTGTTTTTT. Translation: CASGRLNEKLFF.

The chain carries TRBV12-3 or TRBV12-4 and TRBJ1-2; the D gene is possibly TRBD1 (5 bases). V lost 6 bases, J lost 8 bases, and 16 bases lay in between. The CDR3 covers 13 residues. In DNA form, the CDR3 reads TGTGCCAGCAGCCAGACAGCTTCCGGGGGCTACACCTTC. Encoded protein: CASSQTASGGYTF.

The chain uses TRBV7-8 and TRBJ1-6; 7 bases line up with TRBD1. The CDR3 is made up of 15 amino acids. The germline gives CDR1 SGHVS, CDR2 FQNEAQ. After removal of 5 bases from V and 12 bases from J, the junction contained 13 bases not matched to a gene. The CDR3 DNA sequence: TGTGCCAGCAGCCTCCCCAGACAGGGCGGGGAACCCCTCCACTTT. It translates to CASSLPRQGGEPLHF.

The chain is built from TRBV7-2 and TRBJ2-4, with D possibly being TRBD1 (6 bases). Germline loops: CDR1 SGHTA, CDR2 FQGNSA. Trimming took 1 base from V and 7 from J, leaving 23 bases between them. The CDR3 has 18 residues. The DNA of the CDR3 is TGTGCCAGCAGCTTAGGGTATGGGCAGGGGAGTCGTAGGAACATTCAGTACTTC. This encodes CASSLGYGQGSRRNIQYF.

The V and J genes are TRBV9 and TRBJ1-1; D is possibly TRBD1 (5 bases). V lost 3 bases and J 0 bases, leaving 12 bases between the germline ends. In germline, CDR1 is SGDLS, CDR2 YYNGEE. The CDR3 spans 15 residues. Here the CDR3 DNA reads TGTGCCAGCAGCGGATTAAGCAGGGTGAACACTGAAGCTTTCTTT. This gives the protein CASSGLSRVNTEAFF. Supplemented by reference TRBV9 and TRBJ1-1, the full variable domain reads DSGVTQTPKHLITATGQRVTLRCSPRSGDLSVYWYQQSLDQGLQFLIQYYNGEERAKGNILERFSAQQFPDLHSELNLSSLELGDSALYFCASSGLSRVNTEAFFGQGTRLTVV.

This chain joins TRBV5-1 and TRBJ2-1; 8 bases agree with TRBD1. V trimming: 4 bases; J trimming: 10 bases; junction bases outside the gene matches: 13. The germline V gene has CDR1 SGHRS and CDR2 YFSETQ. The CDR3 loop spans 15 amino acids. The CDR3 loop reads CASSAGQGTGREQFF. Here the CDR3 DNA reads TGCGCCAGCAGCGCCGGACAGGGCACTGGTCGGGAGCAGTTCTTC.

This chain uses TRBV4-1 with TRBJ1-1, with a tentative D call TRBD1 (5 bases). The CDR3 totals 15 residues. The V gene's germline CDR1 is MGHRA and CDR2 YSYEKL. Trimming removed 5 bases from V and 0 bases from J, with 13 bases in between. CDR3: CASSTIQVMNTEAFF. DNA of the CDR3: TGCGCCAGCAGCACAATACAGGTGATGAACACTGAAGCTTTCTTT.

For this clone: The same CDR3 arises from other DNA sequences in this sample as well. This chain connects TRBV12-3 or TRBV12-4 to TRBJ2-5; no clear D. Trimming removed 6 bases from V and 3 bases from J, with 5 bases in between. The CDR3 covers 11 residues. CDR3 loop: CASSLEETQYF. In DNA form, the CDR3 reads TGTGCCAGCAGCCTCGAAGAGACCCAGTACTTC.